This entry describes one T cell receptor (beta chain). Profiled with immunoSEQ multiplex PCR; TCRdb holds only in-frame clones, not every one. The profile shows 100,000 to 150,000 clones, roughly 72% of them singletons. The data belong to a study of blood T cell repertoires in COVID-19. The V gene's germline CDR1 is KGHSH and CDR2 LQKENI. V was shortened by 3 bases and J by 5 bases, with 11 bases between the two germline ends. The length of the CDR3 is 13 residues. This receptor was taken from an older man with COVID-19, enrolled during active disease. The sequencing input was peripheral blood. This chain uses TRBV18 with TRBJ2-7; weak D call: TRBD2 (6 bases). CDR3 sequence (DNA): TGTGCCAGCTCACCGGGACTTAACGACGAGCAGTACTTC. Translated: CASSPGLNDEQYF.